These T cell receptor beta chains were read from a single sample in a study of T-cell memory formation after mild COVID-19. TCRdb itself ran the 5' RACE reads through MiXCR, one entry per CDR3 protein. The profile shows fewer than 300,000 distinct CDR3 sequences, 16% of them singletons. The specimen sequenced was PBMCs or a T cell subset sorted from them (not recorded which). All receptors derive from a man between 18 and 35 years old who had mild COVID-19 (a few samples of this study predate the infection). Cell type and time point are not known. Both conserved end residues are part of each CDR3. Fields, in order: J gene, D gene, clone size, V gene, CDR3 DNA, CDR3 protein. The D gene is left open where the match is weak. Size is omitted from some rows. Given values are once, few, many or a class for expanded clones.

j_gene: TRBJ1-1
d_gene: .
abundance: few
v_gene: TRBV5-4
CDR3nt: TGTGCCAGCAGCCCAAACATCCCTGAAGCTTTCTTT
CDR3aa: CASSPNIPEAFF

j_gene: TRBJ1-1
d_gene: TRBD1
abundance: .
v_gene: TRBV6-1
CDR3nt: TGTGCCAGCAATCCAACAGGGGTTCGCACTGAAGCTTTCTTT
CDR3aa: CASNPTGVRTEAFF

j_gene: TRBJ2-3
d_gene: .
abundance: .
v_gene: TRBV10-3
CDR3nt: TGTGCCGCCCAGAGGGACCTCAACACAGATACGCAGTATTTT
CDR3aa: CAAQRDLNTDTQYF

j_gene: TRBJ2-4
d_gene: TRBD2
abundance: .
v_gene: TRBV11-2
CDR3nt: TGTGCCAGCAGCTTAGGCGCTAGCGGGGGGTACATTCAGTACTTC
CDR3aa: CASSLGASGGYIQYF

j_gene: TRBJ1-2
d_gene: .
abundance: .
v_gene: TRBV10-3
CDR3nt: TGTGCCATCAGTGATCCCGACAGGCCCAACTATGGCTACACCTTC
CDR3aa: CAISDPDRPNYGYTF

j_gene: TRBJ1-5
d_gene: .
abundance: few
v_gene: TRBV12-3/TRBV12-4
CDR3nt: TGTGCCAGCAGTGGGGATAGCAATCAGCCCCAGCATTTT
CDR3aa: CASSGDSNQPQHF

j_gene: TRBJ1-5
d_gene: .
abundance: few
v_gene: TRBV5-1
CDR3nt: TGCGCCAGCAGCTTGGCCGGGGAAGGAGGGCAGCCCCAGCATTTT
CDR3aa: CASSLAGEGGQPQHF

j_gene: TRBJ2-7
d_gene: TRBD1
abundance: .
v_gene: TRBV15
CDR3nt: TGTGCCACCAGCAGTGATAGACAGGGCGAGCAGTACTTC
CDR3aa: CATSSDRQGEQYF

j_gene: TRBJ2-3
d_gene: TRBD2
abundance: few
v_gene: TRBV7-2
CDR3nt: TGTGCCAGCAGCGATAGACTAGCGGGGCCCACAGATACGCAGTATTTT
CDR3aa: CASSDRLAGPTDTQYF

j_gene: TRBJ1-6
d_gene: .
abundance: .
v_gene: TRBV20-1
CDR3nt: TGCAGTGCTAGAGATGCAGGCCGGGGGTCCCTCCACTTT
CDR3aa: CSARDAGRGSLHF

j_gene: TRBJ2-5
d_gene: .
abundance: .
v_gene: TRBV4-2
CDR3nt: TGTGCCAGCAGCCAGCTTAGTGAGACCCAGTACTTC
CDR3aa: CASSQLSETQYF

j_gene: TRBJ2-1
d_gene: TRBD2
abundance: few
v_gene: TRBV7-6
CDR3nt: TGTGCCAGCAGACCCGTTCCTAGCGGTAAGGGCGGTGAGCAGTTCTTC
CDR3aa: CASRPVPSGKGGEQFF

j_gene: TRBJ1-1
d_gene: .
abundance: .
v_gene: TRBV28
CDR3nt: TGTGCCAGCGCTCTGGCTCCTCGGGCCGCTTTCTTT
CDR3aa: CASALAPRAAFF

j_gene: TRBJ2-3
d_gene: TRBD1
abundance: .
v_gene: TRBV5-1
CDR3nt: TGCGCCAGCAGCTTTAGGGACAGCAGCACAGATACGCAGTATTTT
CDR3aa: CASSFRDSSTDTQYF

j_gene: TRBJ1-6
d_gene: .
abundance: few
v_gene: TRBV5-1
CDR3nt: TGCGCCAGCAGCTTCGCGGGAACTGTAAATTCACCCCTCCACTTT
CDR3aa: CASSFAGTVNSPLHF

j_gene: TRBJ1-2
d_gene: .
abundance: .
v_gene: TRBV5-1
CDR3nt: TGCGCCAGCAGCAAACCCGCGGCAGCAAACTATGGCTACACCTTC
CDR3aa: CASSKPAAANYGYTF

j_gene: TRBJ2-1
d_gene: TRBD2
abundance: .
v_gene: TRBV27
CDR3nt: TGTGCCAGCAGTTTCCCGGAGAAGCGGGGTAATGAGCAGTTCTTC
CDR3aa: CASSFPEKRGNEQFF

j_gene: TRBJ1-4
d_gene: .
abundance: .
v_gene: TRBV29-1
CDR3nt: TGCAGCGGAGTAGAGGGCTTTGCGGGTGAAAAACTGTTTTTT
CDR3aa: CSGVEGFAGEKLFF

j_gene: TRBJ2-3
d_gene: .
abundance: few
v_gene: TRBV18
CDR3nt: TGTGCCAGCTCACCACAGGATCCAGATACGCAGTATTTT
CDR3aa: CASSPQDPDTQYF

j_gene: TRBJ1-6
d_gene: .
abundance: few
v_gene: TRBV5-1
CDR3nt: TGCGCCAGCAGCCAGGGGACACCCTATAATTCACCCCTCCACTTT
CDR3aa: CASSQGTPYNSPLHF

j_gene: TRBJ2-3
d_gene: .
abundance: few
v_gene: TRBV18
CDR3nt: TGTGCCAGCTCACCACCAGCGCGGACAGATACGCAGTATTTT
CDR3aa: CASSPPARTDTQYF

j_gene: TRBJ1-4
d_gene: .
abundance: few
v_gene: TRBV5-5
CDR3nt: TGTGCCAGCAGCTTGGTCCCGGGAAGGTATGAAAAACTGTTTTTT
CDR3aa: CASSLVPGRYEKLFF

j_gene: TRBJ2-3
d_gene: .
abundance: .
v_gene: TRBV4-2
CDR3nt: TGTGCCAGCAGCCAGGGGGACCTGGCTAGCACAGATACGCAGTATTTT
CDR3aa: CASSQGDLASTDTQYF

j_gene: TRBJ1-2
d_gene: TRBD1
abundance: .
v_gene: TRBV12-3/TRBV12-4
CDR3nt: TGTGCCAGCAGTCGGACAGGGGCGCTTCGGGGCTACACCTTC
CDR3aa: CASSRTGALRGYTF

j_gene: TRBJ1-6
d_gene: .
abundance: few
v_gene: TRBV7-9
CDR3nt: TGTGCCAGCAGCTCCAGAGCGAATTCACCCCTCCACTTT
CDR3aa: CASSSRANSPLHF

j_gene: TRBJ2-7
d_gene: .
abundance: .
v_gene: TRBV6-2/TRBV6-3
CDR3nt: TGTGCCAGCAGTTTCACAGGGCGATCTACCTACGAGCAGTACTTC
CDR3aa: CASSFTGRSTYEQYF

j_gene: TRBJ2-3
d_gene: .
abundance: many
v_gene: TRBV20-1
CDR3nt: TGCAGTGCTAGAGATGGGCCCAGGGGGGCAGATACGCAGTATTTT
CDR3aa: CSARDGPRGADTQYF

j_gene: TRBJ2-6
d_gene: .
abundance: .
v_gene: TRBV20-1
CDR3nt: TGCAGTGCTAGTTGGGTCCCTGGGGCCAACGTCCTGACTTTC
CDR3aa: CSASWVPGANVLTF

j_gene: TRBJ1-4
d_gene: .
abundance: .
v_gene: TRBV7-6
CDR3nt: TGTGCCAGCAGCTTAGTCCAGGGAGGAGGAGAAAAACTGTTTTTT
CDR3aa: CASSLVQGGGEKLFF

j_gene: TRBJ1-1
d_gene: .
abundance: .
v_gene: TRBV11-2
CDR3nt: TGTGCCAGCAGCTTAGATAGCGGGGGCCTAGGAGCTTTCTTT
CDR3aa: CASSLDSGGLGAFF

j_gene: TRBJ2-3
d_gene: TRBD2
abundance: many
v_gene: TRBV20-1
CDR3nt: TGCAGCTCCCCCGGGGGGGCCGCAGATACGCAGTATTTT
CDR3aa: CSSPGGAADTQYF

j_gene: TRBJ1-4
d_gene: .
abundance: once
v_gene: TRBV7-3
CDR3nt: TGTGCCAGCAGCTTAAGACCAAATGAAAAACTGTTTTTT
CDR3aa: CASSLRPNEKLFF

j_gene: TRBJ2-5
d_gene: .
abundance: medium-sized
v_gene: TRBV6-6
CDR3nt: TGTGCCAGCAGTTACCTCCGGACTGTACAAGAGACCCAGTACTTC
CDR3aa: CASSYLRTVQETQYF

j_gene: TRBJ2-3
d_gene: TRBD2
abundance: few
v_gene: TRBV5-1
CDR3nt: TGCGCCAGCCAGTTACTAGCGGGGAGCACAGATACGCAGTATTTT
CDR3aa: CASQLLAGSTDTQYF

j_gene: TRBJ2-6
d_gene: .
abundance: .
v_gene: TRBV14
CDR3nt: TGTGCCAGCAGCCAAGGTCCTCCAGTCTCTGGGGCCAACGTCCTGACTTTC
CDR3aa: CASSQGPPVSGANVLTF

j_gene: TRBJ1-6
d_gene: .
abundance: few
v_gene: TRBV7-9
CDR3nt: TGTGCCAGCGGGAACCGGGGCGGAGGGCCACCCCTCCACTTT
CDR3aa: CASGNRGGGPPLHF

j_gene: TRBJ2-7
d_gene: .
abundance: few
v_gene: TRBV5-5
CDR3nt: TGTGCCAGCAGCTTGAGCCAGGGACTGCCCTACGAGCAGTACTTC
CDR3aa: CASSLSQGLPYEQYF

j_gene: TRBJ2-3
d_gene: .
abundance: few
v_gene: TRBV12-3/TRBV12-4
CDR3nt: TGTGCCAGCAGTTATTATGCGCAGTATTTT
CDR3aa: CASSYYAQYF

j_gene: TRBJ1-6
d_gene: TRBD1
abundance: few
v_gene: TRBV3-1
CDR3nt: TGTGCCAGCAGCCAAGCCCGACAGGGTAATTCACCCCTCCACTTT
CDR3aa: CASSQARQGNSPLHF

j_gene: TRBJ1-1
d_gene: .
abundance: .
v_gene: TRBV6-5
CDR3nt: TGTGCCAGCAGGACCTGGAGGGCGGCGGAAGCTTTCTTT
CDR3aa: CASRTWRAAEAFF

j_gene: TRBJ1-1
d_gene: .
abundance: .
v_gene: TRBV19
CDR3nt: TGTGCCAGTAGTATATCCTGGAAAGCTTTCTTT
CDR3aa: CASSISWKAFF

j_gene: TRBJ2-2
d_gene: .
abundance: few
v_gene: TRBV5-1
CDR3nt: TGCGCCAGCAGCCCCCTCCCGGCAGCTAACACCGGGGAGCTGTTTTTT
CDR3aa: CASSPLPAANTGELFF

j_gene: TRBJ2-7
d_gene: .
abundance: .
v_gene: TRBV20-1
CDR3nt: TGCAGTGCTAGCGAAAAGGGACGGGAATACGAGCAGTACTTC
CDR3aa: CSASEKGREYEQYF

j_gene: TRBJ2-7
d_gene: TRBD1
abundance: few
v_gene: TRBV3-1
CDR3nt: TGTGCCAGCAGCCAACCCGGACAGGGGTCCTACGAGCAGTACTTC
CDR3aa: CASSQPGQGSYEQYF

j_gene: TRBJ1-2
d_gene: TRBD1
abundance: few
v_gene: TRBV6-2/TRBV6-3
CDR3nt: TGTGCCAGCAGTGCTCCGGGACAGGGGGCGCTTGGTGGCTACACCTTC
CDR3aa: CASSAPGQGALGGYTF

j_gene: TRBJ1-5
d_gene: .
abundance: .
v_gene: TRBV20-1
CDR3nt: TGCAGTGCTACCGCCCTGGACAGCCTCAATCAGCCCCAGCATTTT
CDR3aa: CSATALDSLNQPQHF

j_gene: TRBJ2-5
d_gene: TRBD2
abundance: few
v_gene: TRBV7-2
CDR3nt: TGTGCCAGCAGGGGTGGGAGGGGGACCCAGTACTTC
CDR3aa: CASRGGRGTQYF

j_gene: TRBJ1-1
d_gene: .
abundance: once
v_gene: TRBV3-1
CDR3nt: TGTGCCAGCAGCCCAGAGTACCTGAACACTGAAGCTTTCTTT
CDR3aa: CASSPEYLNTEAFF

j_gene: TRBJ2-5
d_gene: .
abundance: few
v_gene: TRBV5-1
CDR3nt: TGCGCCAGTAATGCAGGGAACCAAGAGACCCAGTACTTC
CDR3aa: CASNAGNQETQYF

j_gene: TRBJ2-2
d_gene: .
abundance: .
v_gene: TRBV19
CDR3nt: TGTGCCAGTAGTATTTCGGGTGGTCGGGCCACCGGGGAGCTGTTTTTT
CDR3aa: CASSISGGRATGELFF

j_gene: TRBJ2-3
d_gene: TRBD1
abundance: many
v_gene: TRBV5-6
CDR3nt: TGTGCCAGCGACAAGACAGGGGGCGTACTCACAGATACGCAGTATTTT
CDR3aa: CASDKTGGVLTDTQYF

j_gene: TRBJ1-5
d_gene: .
abundance: .
v_gene: TRBV7-2
CDR3nt: TGTGCCAGCCCTCTCCCTCCTAAGCCCCAGCATTTT
CDR3aa: CASPLPPKPQHF

j_gene: TRBJ2-7
d_gene: TRBD2
abundance: few
v_gene: TRBV12-3/TRBV12-4
CDR3nt: TGTGCCAGCAGCGGGACTAGCGGAACCTACGAGCAGTACTTC
CDR3aa: CASSGTSGTYEQYF

j_gene: TRBJ1-1
d_gene: .
abundance: few
v_gene: TRBV20-1
CDR3nt: TGCAGTGCTAATTCAGGGTCCCTAAACACTGAAGCTTTCTTT
CDR3aa: CSANSGSLNTEAFF

j_gene: TRBJ2-1
d_gene: .
abundance: .
v_gene: TRBV5-1
CDR3nt: TGCGCCAGCAGCCCACCGGGTGCTCTATACAATGAGCAGTTCTTC
CDR3aa: CASSPPGALYNEQFF

j_gene: TRBJ2-7
d_gene: .
abundance: .
v_gene: TRBV4-2
CDR3nt: TGTGCCAGCAGCCAAGTAGGAACCTCTTACGAGCAGTACTTC
CDR3aa: CASSQVGTSYEQYF

j_gene: TRBJ2-1
d_gene: TRBD1
abundance: few
v_gene: TRBV20-1
CDR3nt: TGCAGTGCTAGAGATTTGACAGGGTACTACAATGAGCAGTTCTTC
CDR3aa: CSARDLTGYYNEQFF

j_gene: TRBJ2-7
d_gene: .
abundance: .
v_gene: TRBV9
CDR3nt: TGTGCCAGCAGCGGTACTAGCCCGAGTTACGAGCAGTACTTC
CDR3aa: CASSGTSPSYEQYF

j_gene: TRBJ2-1
d_gene: TRBD2
abundance: few
v_gene: TRBV9
CDR3nt: TGTGACAGCAGCGTAGAAGCGGGGGGAAACAATGAGCAGTTCTTC
CDR3aa: CDSSVEAGGNNEQFF